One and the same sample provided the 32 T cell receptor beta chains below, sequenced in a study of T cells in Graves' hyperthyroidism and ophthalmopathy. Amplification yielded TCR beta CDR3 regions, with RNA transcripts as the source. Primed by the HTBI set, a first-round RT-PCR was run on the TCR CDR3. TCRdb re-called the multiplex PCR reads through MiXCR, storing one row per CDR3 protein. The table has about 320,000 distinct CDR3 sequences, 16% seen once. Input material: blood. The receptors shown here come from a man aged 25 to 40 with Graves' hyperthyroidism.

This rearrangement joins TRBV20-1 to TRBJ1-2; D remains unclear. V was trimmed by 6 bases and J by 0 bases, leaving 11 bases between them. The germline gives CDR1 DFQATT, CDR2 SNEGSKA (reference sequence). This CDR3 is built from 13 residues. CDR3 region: CSASRAANYGYTF. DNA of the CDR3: TGCAGTGCCAGCCGGGCGGCTAACTATGGCTACACCTTC.

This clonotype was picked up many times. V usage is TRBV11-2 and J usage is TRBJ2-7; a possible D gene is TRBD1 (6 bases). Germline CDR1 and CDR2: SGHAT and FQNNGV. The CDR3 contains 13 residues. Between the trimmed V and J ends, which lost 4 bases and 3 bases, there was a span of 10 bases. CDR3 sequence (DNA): TGTGCCAGCAGCTCGGGACACAGCTACGAGCAGTACTTC. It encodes CASSSGHSYEQYF. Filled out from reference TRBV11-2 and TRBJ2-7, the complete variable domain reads EAGVAQSPRYKIIEKRQSVAFWCNPISGHATLYWYQQILGQGPKLLIQFQNNGVVDDSQLPKDRFSAERLKGVDSTLKIQPAKLEDSAVYLCASSSGHSYEQYFGPGTRLTVT.

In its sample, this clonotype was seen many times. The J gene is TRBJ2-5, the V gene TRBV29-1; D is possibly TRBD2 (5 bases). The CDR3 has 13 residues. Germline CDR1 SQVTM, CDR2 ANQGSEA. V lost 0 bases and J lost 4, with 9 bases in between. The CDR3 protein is CSVEDRGRETQYF. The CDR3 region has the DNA TGCAGCGTTGAAGATCGAGGGCGAGAGACCCAGTACTTC.

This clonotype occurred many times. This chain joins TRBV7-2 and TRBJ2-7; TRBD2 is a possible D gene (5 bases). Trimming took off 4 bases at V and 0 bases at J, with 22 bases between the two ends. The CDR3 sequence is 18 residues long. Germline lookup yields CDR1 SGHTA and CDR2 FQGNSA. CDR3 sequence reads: CASSYSLRAGRSSYEQYF. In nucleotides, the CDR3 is TGTGCCAGCAGCTACTCCCTGCGGGCAGGTCGGAGCTCCTACGAGCAGTACTTC.

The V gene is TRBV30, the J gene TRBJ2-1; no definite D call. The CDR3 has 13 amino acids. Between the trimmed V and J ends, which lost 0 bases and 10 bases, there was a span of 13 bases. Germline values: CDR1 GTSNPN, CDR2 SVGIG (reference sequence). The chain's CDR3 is CAWSVRAAREQFF. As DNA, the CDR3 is TGTGCCTGGAGTGTACGGGCGGCTAGAGAGCAGTTCTTC.

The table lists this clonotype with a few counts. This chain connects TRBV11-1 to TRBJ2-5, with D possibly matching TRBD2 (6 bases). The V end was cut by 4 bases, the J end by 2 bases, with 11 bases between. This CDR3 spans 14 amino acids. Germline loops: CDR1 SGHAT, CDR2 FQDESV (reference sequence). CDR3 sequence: CASSSTRGQETQYF. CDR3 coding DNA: TGTGCCAGCAGCTCGACTAGGGGACAAGAGACCCAGTACTTC.

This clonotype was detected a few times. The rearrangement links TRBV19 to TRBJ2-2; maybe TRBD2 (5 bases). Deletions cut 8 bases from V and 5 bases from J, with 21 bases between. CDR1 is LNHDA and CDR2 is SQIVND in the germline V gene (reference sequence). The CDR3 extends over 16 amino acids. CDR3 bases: TGTGCCAGTGAAGAGGGTTCGAGGGTCGGGACCGGGGAGCTGTTTTTT. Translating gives CASEEGSRVGTGELFF.

The CDR3 sequence: CASSRDWDSPQSEQYF. The CDR3 nucleotides are TGCGCCAGCAGCCGGGATTGGGACAGCCCACAGAGCGAGCAGTACTTC. The chain links TRBV4-1 to TRBJ2-7; TRBD1 matches 7 bases. CDR1 and CDR2 from the germline V gene are MGHRA and YSYEKL. The CDR3 covers 16 residues. Germline trimming cut 4 bases from V and 6 bases from J; bases unmatched to any gene: 15.

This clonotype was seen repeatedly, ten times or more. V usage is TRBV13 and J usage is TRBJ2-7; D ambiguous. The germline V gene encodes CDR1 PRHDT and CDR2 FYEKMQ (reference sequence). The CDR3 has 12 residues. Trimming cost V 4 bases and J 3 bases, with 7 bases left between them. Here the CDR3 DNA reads TGTGCCAGCAGCTCGCTATACTACGAGCAGTACTTC. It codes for CASSSLYYEQYF.

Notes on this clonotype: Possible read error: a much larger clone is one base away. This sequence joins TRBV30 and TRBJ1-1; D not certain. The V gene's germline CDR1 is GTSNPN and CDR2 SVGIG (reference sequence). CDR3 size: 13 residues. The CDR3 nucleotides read TGTGCCTGGAGTGTTGAGATGAACACTGGAGCTTTCTTT. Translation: CAWSVEMNTGAFF.

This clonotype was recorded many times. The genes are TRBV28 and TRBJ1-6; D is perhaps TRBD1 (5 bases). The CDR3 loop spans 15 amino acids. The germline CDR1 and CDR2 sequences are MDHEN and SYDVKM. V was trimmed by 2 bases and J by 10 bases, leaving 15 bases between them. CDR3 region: CASSLRLRDGSPLHF. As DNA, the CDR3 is TGTGCCAGCAGTTTAAGGCTTCGGGACGGGTCACCCCTCCACTTT.

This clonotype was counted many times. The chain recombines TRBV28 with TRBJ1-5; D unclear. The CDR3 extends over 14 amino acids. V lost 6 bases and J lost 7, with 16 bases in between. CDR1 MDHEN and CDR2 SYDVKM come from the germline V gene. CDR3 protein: CASSGSLVSQPQHF. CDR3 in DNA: TGTGCCAGCAGCGGGAGCCTAGTATCGCAGCCCCAGCATTTT. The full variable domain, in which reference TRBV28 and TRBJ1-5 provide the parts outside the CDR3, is DVKVTQSSRYLVKRTGEKVFLECVQDMDHENMFWYRQDPGLGLRLIYFSYDVKMKEKGDIPEGYSVSREKKERFSLILESASTNQTSMYLCASSGSLVSQPQHFGDGTRLSIL.

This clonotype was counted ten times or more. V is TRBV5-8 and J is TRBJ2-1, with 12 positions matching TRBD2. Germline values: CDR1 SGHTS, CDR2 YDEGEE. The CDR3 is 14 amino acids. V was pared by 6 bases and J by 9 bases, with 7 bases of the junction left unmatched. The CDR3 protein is CASTPTSGSSEQFF. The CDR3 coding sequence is TGTGCCAGCACCCCGACTAGCGGGAGTTCTGAGCAGTTCTTC. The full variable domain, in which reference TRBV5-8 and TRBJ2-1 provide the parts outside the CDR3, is EAGVTQSPTHLIKTRGQQATLRCSPISGHTSVYWYQQALGLGLQFLLWYDEGEERNRGNFPPRFSGRQFPNYSSELNVNALELEDSALYLCASTPTSGSSEQFFGPGTRLTVL.

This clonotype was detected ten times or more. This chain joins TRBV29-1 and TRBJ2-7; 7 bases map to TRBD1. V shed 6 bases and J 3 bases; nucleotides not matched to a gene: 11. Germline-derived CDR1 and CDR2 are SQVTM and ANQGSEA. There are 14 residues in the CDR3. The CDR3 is CSVLTTTGYYEQYF. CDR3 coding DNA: TGCAGCGTCCTCACTACGACAGGGTACTACGAGCAGTACTTC.

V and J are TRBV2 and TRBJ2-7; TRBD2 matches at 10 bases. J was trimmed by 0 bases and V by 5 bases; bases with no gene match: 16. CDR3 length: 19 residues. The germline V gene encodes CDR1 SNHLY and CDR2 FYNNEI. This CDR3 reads CASSTPPSGSFLGSYEQYF. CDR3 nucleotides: TGTGCCAGCAGTACACCGCCTAGCGGGAGTTTTTTGGGCTCCTACGAGCAGTACTTC.

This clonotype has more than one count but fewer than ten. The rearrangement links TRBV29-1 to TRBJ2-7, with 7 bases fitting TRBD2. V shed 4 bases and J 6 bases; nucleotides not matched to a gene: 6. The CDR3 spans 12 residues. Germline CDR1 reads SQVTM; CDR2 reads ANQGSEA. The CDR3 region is CSVGEGPAEQYF. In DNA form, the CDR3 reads TGCAGCGTTGGGGAGGGTCCGGCCGAGCAGTACTTC.

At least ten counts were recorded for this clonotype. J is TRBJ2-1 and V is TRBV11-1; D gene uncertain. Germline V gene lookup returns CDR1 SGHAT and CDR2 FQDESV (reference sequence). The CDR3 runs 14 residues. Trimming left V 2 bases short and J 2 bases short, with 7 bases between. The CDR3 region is CASSLTTAYNEQFF. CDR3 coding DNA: TGTGCCAGCAGCTTAACGACGGCCTACAATGAGCAGTTCTTC. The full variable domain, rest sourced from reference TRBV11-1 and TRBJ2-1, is EAEVAQSPRYKITEKSQAVAFWCDPISGHATLYWYRQILGQGPELLVQFQDESVVDDSQLPKDRFSAERLKGVDSTLKIQPAELGDSAMYLCASSLTTAYNEQFFGPGTRLTVL.

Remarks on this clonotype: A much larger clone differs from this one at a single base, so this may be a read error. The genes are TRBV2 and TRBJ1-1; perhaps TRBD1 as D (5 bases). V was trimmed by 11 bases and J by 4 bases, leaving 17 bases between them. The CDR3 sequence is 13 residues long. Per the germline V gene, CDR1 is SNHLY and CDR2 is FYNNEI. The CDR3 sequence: CAAQGQLSTEAFF. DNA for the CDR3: TGTGCCGCCCAGGGTCAGTTGAGCACTGAAGCTTTCTTT.

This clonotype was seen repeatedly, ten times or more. CDR3 residues: CASIIRGDSRTSVPFLSYEQYF. CDR3 sequence (DNA): TGTGCCAGCATCATCAGGGGGGACAGCAGGACTAGCGTACCCTTTCTCTCCTACGAGCAGTACTTC. The V and J genes are TRBV2 and TRBJ2-7; the match to TRBD2 covers 9 bases. The V gene end was trimmed by 7 bases and the J gene end by 0 bases; junction bases not matched to a gene: 28. The CDR3 covers 22 residues. CDR1 and CDR2 from the germline V gene are SNHLY and FYNNEI.

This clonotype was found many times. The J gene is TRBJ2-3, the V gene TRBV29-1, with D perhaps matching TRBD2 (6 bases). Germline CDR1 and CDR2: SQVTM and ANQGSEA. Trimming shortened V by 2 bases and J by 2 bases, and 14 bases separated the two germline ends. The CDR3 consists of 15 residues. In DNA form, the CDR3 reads TGCAGCGTTGAATCGGGCGGGATGTCCACAGATACGCAGTATTTT. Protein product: CSVESGGMSTDTQYF.

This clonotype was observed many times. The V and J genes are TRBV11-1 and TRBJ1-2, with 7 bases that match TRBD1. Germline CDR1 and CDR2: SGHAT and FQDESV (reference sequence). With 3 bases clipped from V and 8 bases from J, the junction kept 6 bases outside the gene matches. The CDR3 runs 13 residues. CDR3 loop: CASSFERQGGYTF. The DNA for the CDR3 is TGTGCCAGCAGCTTCGAACGACAGGGAGGCTACACCTTC.

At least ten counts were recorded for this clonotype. The CDR3 spells CASNPWGGEGRTGELFF. The CDR3 DNA reads TGTGCCAGCAACCCCTGGGGGGGAGAAGGACGCACCGGGGAGCTGTTTTTT. This chain joins TRBV6-5 and TRBJ2-2; 7 nucleotides line up with TRBD2. J was trimmed by 4 bases and V by 7 bases; bases with no gene match: 15. CDR1 and CDR2 (germline): MNHEY, SVGAGI. The CDR3 consists of 17 residues.

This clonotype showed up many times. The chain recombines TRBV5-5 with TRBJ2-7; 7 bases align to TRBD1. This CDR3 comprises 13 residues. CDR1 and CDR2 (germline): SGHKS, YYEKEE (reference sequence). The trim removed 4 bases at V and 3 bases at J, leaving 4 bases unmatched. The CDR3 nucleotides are TGTGCCAGCAGCCAGCGACAGGGCTACGAGCAGTACTTC. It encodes CASSQRQGYEQYF. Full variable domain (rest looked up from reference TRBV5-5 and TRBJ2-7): DAGVTQSPTHLIKTRGQQVTLRCSPISGHKSVSWYQQVLGQGPQFIFQYYEKEERGRGNFPDRFSARQFPNYSSELNVNALLLGDSALYLCASSQRQGYEQYFGPGTRLTVT.

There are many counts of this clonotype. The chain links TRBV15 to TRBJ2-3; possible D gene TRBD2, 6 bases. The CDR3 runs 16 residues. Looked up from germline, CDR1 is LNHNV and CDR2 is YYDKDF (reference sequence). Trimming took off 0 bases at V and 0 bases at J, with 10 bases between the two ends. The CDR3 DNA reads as TGTGCCACCAGCAGAGAGAGCGGGCCTAGCACAGATACGCAGTATTTT. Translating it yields CATSRESGPSTDTQYF.

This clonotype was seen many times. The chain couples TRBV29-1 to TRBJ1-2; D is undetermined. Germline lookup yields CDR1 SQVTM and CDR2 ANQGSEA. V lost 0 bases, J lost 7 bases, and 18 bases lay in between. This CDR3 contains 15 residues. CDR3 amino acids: CSVEDGLDVVSGYTF. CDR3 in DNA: TGCAGCGTTGAAGACGGCCTGGATGTTGTGAGTGGCTACACCTTC.

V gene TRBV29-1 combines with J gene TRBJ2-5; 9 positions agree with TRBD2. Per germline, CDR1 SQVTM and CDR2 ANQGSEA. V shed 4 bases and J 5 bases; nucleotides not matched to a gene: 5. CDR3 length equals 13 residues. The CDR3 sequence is CSVVRAGGETQYF. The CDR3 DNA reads TGCAGCGTTGTTCGGGCGGGGGGGGAGACCCAGTACTTC.

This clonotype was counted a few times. Written as DNA, the CDR3 is TGCGCCAGCAGCCTTAGCGACGAGACCCAGTACTTC. Its translation: CASSLSDETQYF. This chain joins TRBV5-1 and TRBJ2-5, with D possibly being TRBD2 (5 bases). The CDR3 is made up of 12 amino acids. The germline V gene has CDR1 SGHRS and CDR2 YFSETQ. The germline V and J ends were trimmed by 4 bases and 5 bases, with 9 bases remaining between them.

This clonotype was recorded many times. The CDR3 loop reads CAISESSGRGNYNEQFF. CDR3 nucleotide sequence: TGTGCCATCAGTGAGTCAAGTGGGCGGGGAAACTACAATGAGCAGTTCTTC. The chain carries TRBV10-3 and TRBJ2-1; the D gene is possibly TRBD2 (6 bases). Germline CDR1 is ENHRY and CDR2 is SYGVKD. V lost 0 bases and J lost 3, with 15 bases in between. The CDR3 length is 17 residues.

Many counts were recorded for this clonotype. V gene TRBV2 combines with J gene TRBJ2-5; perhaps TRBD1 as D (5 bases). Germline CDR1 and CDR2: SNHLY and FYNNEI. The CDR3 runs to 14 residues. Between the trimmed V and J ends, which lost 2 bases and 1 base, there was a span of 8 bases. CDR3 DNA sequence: TGTGCCAGCAGTGAACAGGGTAGCCAAGAGACCCAGTACTTC. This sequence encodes CASSEQGSQETQYF.

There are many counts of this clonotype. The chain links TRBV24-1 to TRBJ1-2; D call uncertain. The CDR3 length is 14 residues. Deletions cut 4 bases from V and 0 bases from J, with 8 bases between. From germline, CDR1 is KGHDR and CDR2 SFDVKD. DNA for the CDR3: TGTGCCACCAGTGACGCCACAACTAACTATGGCTACACCTTC. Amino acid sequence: CATSDATTNYGYTF.

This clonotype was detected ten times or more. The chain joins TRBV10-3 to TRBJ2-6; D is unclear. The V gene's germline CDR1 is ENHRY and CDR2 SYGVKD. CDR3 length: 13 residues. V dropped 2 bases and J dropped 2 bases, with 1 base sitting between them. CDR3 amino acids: CAISETGANVLTF. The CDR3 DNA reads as TGTGCCATCAGTGAGACTGGGGCCAACGTCCTGACTTTC.

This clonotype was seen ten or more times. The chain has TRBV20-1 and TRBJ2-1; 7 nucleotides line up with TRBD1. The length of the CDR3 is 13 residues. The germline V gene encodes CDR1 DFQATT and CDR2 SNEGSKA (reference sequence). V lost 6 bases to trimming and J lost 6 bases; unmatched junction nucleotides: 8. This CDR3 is CSAPRQGSNEQFF. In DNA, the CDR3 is TGCAGTGCACCCCGACAGGGCAGCAATGAGCAGTTCTTC.